These 28 T cell receptor beta chains were all obtained from the same sample, sequenced in a study of T cells after yellow fever vaccination. TCRdb re-called the 5' RACE reads with MiXCR, one entry per CDR3 protein. Altogether approximately 260,000 distinct CDR3 sequences are present, approximately 5.2% being singletons, with the ten largest covering 2.5% to 4%. Material: CD4+ T cells sorted from PBMCs, obtained on the day of the yellow fever booster vaccination. The receptors come from a man younger than 30 who received the YFV17D yellow fever vaccine.

This clonotype was recorded a few times. The V gene is TRBV23-1, the J gene TRBJ2-1, with TRBD2 matching over 13 bases. TRBV23-1 is assigned to the ORF class and has an uncertain function. The CDR3 runs to 19 residues. V shed 6 bases and J 5 bases; nucleotides not matched to a gene: 16. CDR3 in DNA: TGCGCCAGCAGGCCGACCGGGACTAGCGGGGCCATGATAAACAATGAGCAGTTCTTC. It codes for CASRPTGTSGAMINNEQFF.

This clonotype was picked up a small number of times. The CDR3 protein is CAWSPGGSTDTQYF. The CDR3, as DNA: TGTGCCTGGAGTCCGGGCGGCTCCACAGATACGCAGTATTTT. The gene calls are TRBV30 and TRBJ2-3; D ambiguous. CDR1 and CDR2 (germline): GTSNPN, SVGIG (reference sequence). Trimming left V 2 bases short and J 2 bases short, with 11 bases between. The CDR3 contains 14 residues.

This sequence joins TRBV18 and TRBJ1-5; 8 nucleotides line up with TRBD1. CDR3 length: 15 amino acids. The germline V gene encodes CDR1 KGHSH and CDR2 LQKENI. J gave up 5 bases and V 5 bases, and 8 bases lay outside the gene matches. The CDR3 DNA reads as TGTGCCAGCTCAGCCGGACAGGGAGGGTATCAGCCCCAGCATTTT. This codes for CASSAGQGGYQPQHF.

The V gene is TRBV7-2, the J gene TRBJ2-1, with TRBD1 identical over 7 bases. The junction had 12 bases not matched to a gene; V was cut back by 4 bases and J by 9 bases. This CDR3 is built from 15 residues. Germline CDR1 SGHTA, CDR2 FQGNSA. The CDR3 here is CASSSQQGWIGEQFF. The DNA of the CDR3 is TGTGCCAGCAGCTCTCAACAGGGGTGGATTGGTGAGCAGTTCTTC.

The J gene is TRBJ2-3, the V gene TRBV12-3 or TRBV12-4, with D hard to call. This CDR3 is built from 15 residues. With 7 bases removed from V and 0 bases from J, the gap between germline ends came to 14 bases. The CDR3 DNA follows: TGTGCCAGCAAGCCATCGCACCCAAGCACAGATACGCAGTATTTT. The encoded protein is CASKPSHPSTDTQYF.

The rearrangement uses TRBV6-2 or TRBV6-3 and TRBJ1-5; 8 nucleotides line up with TRBD1. Trimming removed 6 bases from V and 11 bases from J; junction bases left unmatched: 12. The CDR3 covers 14 residues. Germline CDR1 and CDR2: MNHEY and SVGEGT. Here the CDR3 reads CASRGWTGNGTQHF. The CDR3 DNA follows: TGTGCCAGCAGGGGATGGACAGGGAACGGGACCCAGCATTTT.

This clonotype was seen only a few times. The J gene is TRBJ2-7, the V gene TRBV21-1. TRBV21-1 is designated a pseudogene. This CDR3 spans 16 amino acids. CDR3 amino acids: CASSKVFSGCSYEQYV. The CDR3 DNA reads TGTGCCAGCAGCAAAGTCTTCTCGGGGTGTAGCTACGAGCAGTACGTC.

This clonotype was observed once. The V gene is TRBV20-1, the J gene TRBJ1-5; D is undetermined. Trimming removed 0 bases at V and 5 bases at J, with 11 bases between. This CDR3 has 14 residues. Per the germline V gene, CDR1 is DFQATT and CDR2 is SNEGSKA (reference sequence). This CDR3 reads CSARDLRWDQPQHF. The CDR3 region has the DNA TGCAGTGCTAGAGACCTGAGGTGGGATCAGCCCCAGCATTTT.

Many counts were recorded for this clonotype. The rearrangement links TRBV20-1 to TRBJ2-3, with D perhaps matching TRBD2 (5 bases). The V and J ends lost 1 base and 6 bases respectively, with 8 bases between them. Germline lookup yields CDR1 DFQATT and CDR2 SNEGSKA (reference sequence). The CDR3 consists of 12 residues. Written as DNA, the CDR3 is TGCAGTGCTAGAGTTGGGAGCGATACGCAGTATTTT. This gives the protein CSARVGSDTQYF.

The chain joins TRBV5-1 to TRBJ1-2; TRBD1 agrees at 8 bases. The V and J ends lost 1 base and 7 bases, in that order; junction bases with no gene match: 12. This CDR3 region has 16 residues. In germline, CDR1 is SGHRS, CDR2 YFSETQ. The chain's CDR3 is CASSLYTGTGQVGYTF. The CDR3 DNA reads TGCGCCAGCAGCTTGTATACCGGGACAGGACAGGTTGGCTACACCTTC.

The chain has TRBV7-2 and TRBJ2-1, with 8 positions matching TRBD2. The germline CDR1 and CDR2 sequences are SGHTA and FQGNSA. This CDR3 is built from 15 residues. Trimming cost V 3 bases and J 7 bases; bases outside gene matches: 8. CDR3 bases: TGTGCCAGCAGCTTTACAGCGGGGGTGGGGAATGAGCAGTTCTTC. Translation: CASSFTAGVGNEQFF. Using reference TRBV7-2 and TRBJ2-1 for the parts outside the CDR3, the full variable domain is GAGVSQSPSNKVTEKGKDVELRCDPISGHTALYWYRQSLGQGLEFLIYFQGNSAPDKSGLPSDRFSAERTGGSVSTLTIQRTQQEDSAVYLCASSFTAGVGNEQFFGPGTRLTVL.

At least ten counts were recorded for this clonotype. The chain employs TRBV5-1 and TRBJ2-3, with D possibly TRBD2 on 6 matching bases. This CDR3 spans 15 amino acids. Per germline, CDR1 SGHRS and CDR2 YFSETQ. The germline V and J ends were trimmed by 0 bases and 1 base, with 9 bases remaining between them. The chain's CDR3 is CASSLGDSGTDTQYF. The DNA for the CDR3 is TGCGCCAGCAGCTTGGGGGACTCAGGCACAGATACGCAGTATTTT.

Here the CDR3 DNA reads TGTGCCAGCTCACCACCGATCGGGGGGGCGCAGAATTCACCCCTCCACTTT. The encoded protein is CASSPPIGGAQNSPLHF. The V gene is TRBV18, the J gene TRBJ1-6; D is possibly TRBD1 (6 bases). Germline CDR1 and CDR2: KGHSH and LQKENI. Trimming removed 0 bases from V and 7 bases from J, with 16 bases in between. The CDR3 runs to 17 residues.

This chain uses TRBV19 with TRBJ1-2; TRBD1 aligns across 10 bases. The CDR3 length is 15 residues. Per the germline V gene, CDR1 is LNHDA and CDR2 is SQIVND (reference sequence). Trimming removed 5 bases from V and 7 bases from J; junction bases left unmatched: 10. CDR3 amino acids: CASSPSTGGAGGYTF. CDR3 DNA sequence: TGTGCCAGTAGTCCTTCGACAGGGGGCGCCGGTGGCTACACCTTC.

The chain uses TRBV20-1 and TRBJ1-5; 9 bases agree with TRBD1. The CDR3 extends over 13 amino acids. The V gene's germline CDR1 is DFQATT and CDR2 SNEGSKA (reference sequence). Trimming cost V 6 bases and J 7 bases; bases outside gene matches: 7. The CDR3 protein is CSATQGARQPQHF. CDR3 nucleotides: TGCAGTGCCACACAGGGGGCGAGGCAGCCCCAGCATTTT.

This clonotype was counted a few times. The CDR3, as DNA: TGTGCCAGCTCACCGCGGGAGGCGAACACTGAAGCTTTCTTT. It is translated as CASSPREANTEAFF. The chain uses TRBV18 and TRBJ1-1; no firm D call. Germline CDR1 reads KGHSH; CDR2 reads LQKENI. The CDR3 is 14 residues long. The V gene lost 3 bases and the J gene lost 1 base, with 9 bases spanning the gap.

This chain links TRBV20-1 with TRBJ2-6; D is undetermined. CDR1 is DFQATT and CDR2 is SNEGSKA in the germline V gene (reference sequence). The CDR3 contains 15 residues. Trimming stripped 1 base from V and 0 bases from J, with 7 bases between. The CDR3 is CSARGARSGANVLTF. CDR3 DNA sequence: TGCAGTGCTAGAGGGGCCCGCTCTGGGGCCAACGTCCTGACTTTC.

This clonotype was seen at least ten times. The gene calls are TRBV20-1 and TRBJ2-7, with TRBD2 identical over 10 bases. Germline CDR1 DFQATT, CDR2 SNEGSKA (reference sequence). The length of the CDR3 is 14 residues. Trimming removed 4 bases from V and 6 bases from J; junction bases left unmatched: 9. CDR3 nucleotide sequence: TGCAGTGCTAAGCGGGGGGGCGGTAGTAGCGAGCAGTACGTC. Translated: CSAKRGGGSSEQYV.

This clonotype showed up just a few times. The CDR3 is CASSWFRGHNEQFF. CDR3 in DNA: TGTGCCAGCAGCTGGTTCCGGGGCCACAATGAGCAGTTCTTC. The rearrangement links TRBV5-4 to TRBJ2-1; D possibly uses TRBD1 or TRBD2 (5 bases each). The CDR3 length is 14 residues. Trimming removed 3 bases at V and 5 bases at J, with 12 bases between. Germline values: CDR1 SGHNT, CDR2 YYREEE (reference sequence).

At least ten counts were recorded for this clonotype. The genes are TRBV7-9 and TRBJ2-5; no clear D gene. V was clipped by 3 bases and J by 4 bases, with 15 bases between them. CDR1 and CDR2 (germline): SEHNR, FQNEAQ (reference sequence). The CDR3 sequence is 15 residues long. CDR3 in amino acids: CASSFYGWLAETQYF. The CDR3 DNA reads TGTGCCAGCAGCTTTTACGGTTGGTTAGCAGAGACCCAGTACTTC.

The chain carries TRBV20-1 and TRBJ2-1; D may match TRBD1 or TRBD2 (5 bases each). This CDR3 contains 16 residues. CDR1 DFQATT and CDR2 SNEGSKA come from the germline V gene (reference sequence). The V end was cut by 0 bases, the J end by 8 bases, with 20 bases between. CDR3 in amino acids: CSARDPGRGRGDEQFF. CDR3 in DNA: TGCAGTGCTAGAGATCCCGGAAGGGGCCGGGGAGATGAGCAGTTCTTC.

This chain joins TRBV6-5 and TRBJ1-2; perhaps TRBD1 as D (6 bases). Germline-derived CDR1 and CDR2 are MNHEY and SVGAGI. Trimming took 0 bases from V and 3 from J, leaving 14 bases between them. The CDR3 is 16 amino acids. The CDR3 sequence is CASSYSSMGAYYGYTF. The CDR3 coding sequence is TGTGCCAGCAGTTACTCCTCGATGGGGGCCTACTATGGCTACACCTTC.

This chain connects TRBV7-2 to TRBJ2-7, with TRBD2 identical over 11 bases. With V trimmed by 5 bases and J by 3 bases, 3 bases remained unmatched. The germline V gene encodes CDR1 SGHTA and CDR2 FQGNSA. There are 14 residues in the CDR3. The CDR3, as DNA: TGTGCCAGCAGCAGTAGCGGGGGGGGCTACGAGCAGTACTTC. Translated: CASSSSGGGYEQYF.

The chain carries TRBV28 and TRBJ2-2; TRBD1 might be the D (6 bases). Germline V gene data show CDR1 as MDHEN and CDR2 as SYDVKM. The V and J ends lost 8 bases and 6 bases respectively, with 10 bases between them. The CDR3 is made up of 12 amino acids. This CDR3 is CASGGQPGELFF. CDR3 nucleotides: TGTGCCAGCGGAGGACAGCCCGGGGAGCTGTTTTTT.

The chain combines TRBV20-1 with TRBJ1-2, with D possibly TRBD1 on 5 matching bases. CDR3 length: 12 amino acids. V was clipped by 3 bases and J by 8 bases, with 13 bases between them. CDR1 is DFQATT and CDR2 is SNEGSKA in the germline V gene (reference sequence). DNA of the CDR3: TGCAGTGCTAGTAGGGGCGCGGGGGGCTACACCTTC. It codes for CSASRGAGGYTF.

This clonotype was detected only a few times. This sequence joins TRBV29-1 and TRBJ1-1; D is uncertain. The germline V gene encodes CDR1 SQVTM and CDR2 ANQGSEA. The CDR3 covers 12 residues. With 4 bases removed from V and 1 base from J, the gap between germline ends came to 7 bases. This chain's CDR3 is CSVGHGNTEAFF. In nucleotides, the CDR3 is TGCAGCGTTGGGCATGGGAACACTGAAGCTTTCTTT.

This clonotype occurred many times. This chain links TRBV11-2 with TRBJ2-2; TRBD1 matches at 8 bases. Germline V CDR1 and CDR2: SGHAT, FQNNGV. V trimming: 6 bases; J trimming: 1 base; junction bases outside the gene matches: 7. This CDR3 region has 16 residues. CDR3 bases: TGTGCCAGCAGACCCCTGGGGACAGGGAACACCGGGGAGCTGTTTTTT. It is translated as CASRPLGTGNTGELFF.

The CDR3 DNA reads TGTGCCAGCAGCCCTCGATACAGGCCAGCTTTCTTT. Its translation: CASSPRYRPAFF. The genes are TRBV7-9 and TRBJ1-1; possibly TRBD1 for D (5 bases). This CDR3 is built from 12 residues. Trimming removed 5 bases at V and 10 bases at J, with 14 bases between. Germline CDR1 is SEHNR and CDR2 is FQNEAQ (reference sequence).